This T cell receptor (beta chain) was identified during a study of blood T cell repertoires in COVID-19. Overall study context: The United States, Italy and Spain provided the acute and convalescent COVID-19 samples.

The CDR3 totals 11 residues. Germline V CDR1 and CDR2: DFQATT, SNEGSKA (reference sequence). Assay: immunoSEQ multiplex PCR; the TCRdb copy retains only in-frame clones and omits some. The data show more than 250,000 clones, around 90% seen once. The clonotype originates from a man in his forties or fifties with active or convalescent COVID-19. The chain links TRBV20-1 to TRBJ2-3; D ambiguous. Sequencing input: peripheral blood. The CDR3 DNA reads TGCAGCGGTACTATGGGAGATACGCAGTATTTT. This codes for CSGTMGDTQYF.